Shown below are 10 T cell receptor beta chains from a single sample sequenced in a study of blood T cell repertoires in COVID-19. Data came from immunoSEQ multiplex PCR; TCRdb stores just in-frame clones and leaves some out. The sample holds under 300,000 clones; around 87% are singletons and the top ten take approximately 7.2%. The source material was peripheral blood. The receptors stem from a woman in her 70s with active or convalescent COVID-19.

CDR3 sequence (DNA): TGTGCCAGCAGCCAAGATATCGGTACAGGTCACTATGGCTACACCTTC. Translation gives CASSQDIGTGHYGYTF. The genes are TRBV14 and TRBJ1-2, with D perhaps TRBD1 (5 bases). The CDR3 loop spans 16 amino acids. V lost 0 bases, J lost 3 bases, and 14 bases lay in between. CDR1 and CDR2 from the germline V gene are SGHDN and FVKESK. The variable domain in full, completed from reference TRBV14 and TRBJ1-2, reads EAGVTQFPSHSVIEKGQTVTLRCDPISGHDNLYWYRRVMGKEIKFLLHFVKESKQDESGMPNNRFLAERTGGTYSTLKVQPAELEDSGVYFCASSQDIGTGHYGYTFGSGTRLTVV.

V and J are TRBV4-3 and TRBJ2-3; possibly TRBD2 for D (6 bases). In germline, CDR1 is LGHNA, CDR2 YSLEER. This CDR3 contains 19 residues. V was shortened by 0 bases and J by 0 bases, with 19 bases between the two germline ends. The CDR3 loop reads CASSQDWAGGASSTDTQYF. Here the CDR3 DNA reads TGCGCCAGCAGCCAAGACTGGGCTGGCGGGGCTTCTAGCACAGATACGCAGTATTTT.

Concerning this clone itself: Other DNA sequences in the same sample also yield this CDR3. The rearrangement links TRBV12-3 or TRBV12-4 to TRBJ1-1; the D is unclear. The ends were cut back, 3 bases at V and 1 base at J, with 6 bases in the middle. This CDR3 comprises 13 residues. The CDR3 DNA reads as TGTGCCAGCAGTTTCCGGGAGAACACTGAAGCTTTCTTT. Protein sequence: CASSFRENTEAFF.

The chain combines TRBV19 with TRBJ1-5; D uncertain. CDR1 is LNHDA, CDR2 SQIVND, per germline (reference sequence). With 5 bases removed from V and 5 bases from J, the gap between germline ends came to 13 bases. The CDR3 spans 14 residues. The CDR3 nucleotides are TGTGCCAGTAGTGAACTGCTTGTTGATCAGCCCCAGCATTTT. This codes for CASSELLVDQPQHF.

The J gene is TRBJ2-5, the V gene TRBV5-1; TRBD1 matches at 7 bases. This CDR3 is 11 amino acids long. With 8 bases clipped from V and 3 bases from J, the junction kept 1 base outside the gene matches. The germline gives CDR1 SGHRS, CDR2 YFSETQ. CDR3 sequence reads: CASGTEETQYF. The DNA of the CDR3 is TGCGCCAGTGGGACAGAAGAGACCCAGTACTTC. Full variable domain (missing parts from reference TRBV5-1 and TRBJ2-5): KAGVTQTPRYLIKTRGQQVTLSCSPISGHRSVSWYQQTPGQGLQFLFEYFSETQRNKGNFPGRFSGRQFSNSRSEMNVSTLELGDSALYLCASGTEETQYFGPGTRLLVL.

The rearrangement links TRBV25-1 to TRBJ2-7; 10 bases align to TRBD1. The CDR3 loop spans 12 amino acids. V dropped 9 bases and J dropped 4; count of bases not matched to a gene: 3. The germline CDR1 and CDR2 sequences are MGHDK and SYGVNS. CDR3 nucleotides: TGTGCCAGTACGGGACAGGGGTACGAGCAGTACTTC. Its protein is CASTGQGYEQYF.

V usage is TRBV20-1 and J usage is TRBJ1-3; a possible D gene is TRBD1 (6 bases). The CDR3 has 16 amino acids. CDR1 and CDR2 from the germline V gene are DFQATT and SNEGSKA (reference sequence). V dropped 3 bases and J dropped 0 bases, with 15 bases sitting between them. CDR3 sequence (DNA): TGCAGTGCTAGTCCTACAACAGGGACCTCTGGAAACACCATATATTTT. Its protein is CSASPTTGTSGNTIYF.

The chain couples TRBV10-1 to TRBJ2-3; TRBD2 is a possible D gene (5 bases). Germline V gene sequence: CDR1 WNHNN, CDR2 SYGVQD (reference sequence). The V gene lost 8 bases and the J gene lost 8 bases, with 11 bases spanning the gap. CDR3 length: 11 residues. CDR3 amino acids: CASSGMGTQYF. CDR3 nucleotides: TGCGCCAGCTCGGGGATGGGTACGCAGTATTTT.

This chain links TRBV3-1 (or the pseudogene TRBV3-2) with TRBJ2-1, with 7 bases identical to TRBD1. The CDR3 extends over 18 amino acids. Germline values: CDR1 LGHDT, CDR2 YNNKEL (reference sequence). The V and J ends lost 0 bases and 5 bases, in that order; junction bases with no gene match: 13. CDR3 nucleotide sequence: TGTGCCAGCAGCCAAGATCAAACAAAGGGGACAGTCAACAATGAGCAGTTCTTC. The encoded protein is CASSQDQTKGTVNNEQFF.

The chain joins TRBV6-2 or TRBV6-3 to TRBJ1-2, with 8 positions matching TRBD1. The CDR3 is made up of 15 amino acids. Germline V gives CDR1 MNHEY, CDR2 SVGEGT. V lost 2 bases to trimming and J lost 4 bases; unmatched junction nucleotides: 6. DNA of the CDR3: TGTGCCAGCAGTTACACTTCGACAGGGGTCTATGGCTACACCTTC. Residues: CASSYTSTGVYGYTF.